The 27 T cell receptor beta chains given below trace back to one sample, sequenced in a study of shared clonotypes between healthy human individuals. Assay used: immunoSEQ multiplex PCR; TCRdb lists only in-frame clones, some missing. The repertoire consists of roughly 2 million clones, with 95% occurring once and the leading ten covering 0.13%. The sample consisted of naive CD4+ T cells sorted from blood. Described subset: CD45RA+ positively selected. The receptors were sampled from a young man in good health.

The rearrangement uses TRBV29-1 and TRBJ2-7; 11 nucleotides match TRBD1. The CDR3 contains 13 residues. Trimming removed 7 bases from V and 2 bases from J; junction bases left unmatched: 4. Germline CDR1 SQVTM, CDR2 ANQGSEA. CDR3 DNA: TGCAGCGCACGGACAGGGGGCGCCTACGAGCAGTACTTC. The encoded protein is CSARTGGAYEQYF.

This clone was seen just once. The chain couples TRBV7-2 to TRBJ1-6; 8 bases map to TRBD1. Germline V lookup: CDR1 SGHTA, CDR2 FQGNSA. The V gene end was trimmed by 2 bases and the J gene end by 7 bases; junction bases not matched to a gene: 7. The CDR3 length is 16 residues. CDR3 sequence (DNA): TGTGCCAGCAGCTTAAACAGGGGGGGAGGCAATTCACCCCTCCACTTT. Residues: CASSLNRGGGNSPLHF.

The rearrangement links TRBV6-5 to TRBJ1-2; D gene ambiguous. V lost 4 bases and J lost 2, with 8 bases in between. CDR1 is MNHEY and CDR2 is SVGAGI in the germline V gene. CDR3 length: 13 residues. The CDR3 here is CASSFAGNYGYTF. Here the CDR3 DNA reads TGTGCCAGCAGTTTTGCGGGCAACTATGGCTACACCTTC.

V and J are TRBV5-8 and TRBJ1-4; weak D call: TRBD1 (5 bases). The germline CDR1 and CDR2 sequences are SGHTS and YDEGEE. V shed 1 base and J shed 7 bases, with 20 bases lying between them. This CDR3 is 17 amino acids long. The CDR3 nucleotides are TGTGCCAGCAGCTTGTTCGGGACGGACAAAAGAGGTGAAAAACTGTTTTTT. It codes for CASSLFGTDKRGEKLFF. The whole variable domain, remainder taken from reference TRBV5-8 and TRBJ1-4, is EAGVTQSPTHLIKTRGQQATLRCSPISGHTSVYWYQQALGLGLQFLLWYDEGEERNRGNFPPRFSGRQFPNYSSELNVNALELEDSALYLCASSLFGTDKRGEKLFFGSGTQLSVL.

The CDR3 DNA sequence: TGTGCCAGTCGGGTAGGGGGACAGGGGGCCTACGAGCAGTACTTC. It specifies CASRVGGQGAYEQYF. The V call is TRBV19, the J call TRBJ2-7; 11 nucleotides agree with TRBD1. This CDR3 is 15 amino acids long. Germline trimming cut 8 bases from V and 2 bases from J; bases unmatched to any gene: 8. Germline CDR1 and CDR2: LNHDA and SQIVND (reference sequence).

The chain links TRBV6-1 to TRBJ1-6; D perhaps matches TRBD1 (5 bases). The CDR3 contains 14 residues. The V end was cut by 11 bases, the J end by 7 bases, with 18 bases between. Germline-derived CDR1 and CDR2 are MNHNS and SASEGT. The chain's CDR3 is CAAGGRLGNSPLHF. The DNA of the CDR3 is TGTGCCGCCGGGGGTCGGTTGGGGAATTCACCCCTCCACTTT.

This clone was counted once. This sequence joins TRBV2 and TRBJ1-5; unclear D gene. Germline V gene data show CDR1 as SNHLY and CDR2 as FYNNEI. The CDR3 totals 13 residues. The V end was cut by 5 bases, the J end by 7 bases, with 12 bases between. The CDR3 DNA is TGTGCCAGCAGTCGACCCCCGGGGCAGCCCCAGCATTTT. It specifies CASSRPPGQPQHF.

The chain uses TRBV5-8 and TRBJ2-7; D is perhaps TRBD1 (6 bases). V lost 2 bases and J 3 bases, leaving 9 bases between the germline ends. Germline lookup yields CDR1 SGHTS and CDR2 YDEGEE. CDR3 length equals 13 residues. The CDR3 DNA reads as TGTGCCAGCAGCTTTTGGGACATCTACGAGCAGTACTTC. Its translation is CASSFWDIYEQYF.

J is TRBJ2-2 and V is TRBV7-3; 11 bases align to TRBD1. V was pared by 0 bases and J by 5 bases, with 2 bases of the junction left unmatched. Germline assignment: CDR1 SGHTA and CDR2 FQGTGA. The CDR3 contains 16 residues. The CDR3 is CASSLTGTGGTGELFF. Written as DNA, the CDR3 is TGTGCCAGCAGCTTAACCGGGACAGGGGGTACCGGGGAGCTGTTTTTT.

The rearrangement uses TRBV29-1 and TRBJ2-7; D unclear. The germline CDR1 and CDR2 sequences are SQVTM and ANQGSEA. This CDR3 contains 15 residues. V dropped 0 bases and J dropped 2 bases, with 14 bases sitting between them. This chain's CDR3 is CSVEDRKGRAYEQYF. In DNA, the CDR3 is TGCAGCGTTGAAGATAGGAAGGGAAGGGCCTACGAGCAGTACTTC.

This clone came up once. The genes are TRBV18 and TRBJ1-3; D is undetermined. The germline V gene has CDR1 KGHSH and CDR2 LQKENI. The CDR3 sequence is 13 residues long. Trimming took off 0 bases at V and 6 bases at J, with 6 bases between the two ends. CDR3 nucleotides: TGTGCCAGCTCACCACCCAGATTAAACACCATATATTTT. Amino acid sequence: CASSPPRLNTIYF.

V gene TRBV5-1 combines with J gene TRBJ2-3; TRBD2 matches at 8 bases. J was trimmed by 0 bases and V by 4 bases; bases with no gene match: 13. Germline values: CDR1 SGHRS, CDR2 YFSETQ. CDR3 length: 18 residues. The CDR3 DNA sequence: TGCGCCAGCAGCCGGTGGTACTCCGGGGGGGCTAGCACAGATACGCAGTATTTT. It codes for CASSRWYSGGASTDTQYF.

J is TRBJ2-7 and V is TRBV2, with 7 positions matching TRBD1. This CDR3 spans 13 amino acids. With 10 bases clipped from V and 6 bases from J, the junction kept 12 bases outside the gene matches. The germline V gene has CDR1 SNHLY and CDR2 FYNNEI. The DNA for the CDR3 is TGTGCCACTGGGGACAGTGGCCTGGCCGAGCAGTACTTC. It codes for CATGDSGLAEQYF.

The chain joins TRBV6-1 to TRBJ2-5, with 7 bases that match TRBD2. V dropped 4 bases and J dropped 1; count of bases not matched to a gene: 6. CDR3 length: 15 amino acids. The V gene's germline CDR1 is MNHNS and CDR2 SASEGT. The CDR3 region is CASSGLALLQETQYF. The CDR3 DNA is TGTGCCAGCAGTGGACTAGCCCTGCTCCAAGAGACCCAGTACTTC.

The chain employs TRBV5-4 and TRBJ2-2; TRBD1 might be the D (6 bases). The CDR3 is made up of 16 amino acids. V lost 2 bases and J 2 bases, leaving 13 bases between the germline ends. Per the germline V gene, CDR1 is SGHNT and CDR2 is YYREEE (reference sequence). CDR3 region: CASSFPGTINTGELFF. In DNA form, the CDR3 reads TGTGCCAGCAGCTTTCCCGGGACAATCAACACCGGGGAGCTGTTTTTT.

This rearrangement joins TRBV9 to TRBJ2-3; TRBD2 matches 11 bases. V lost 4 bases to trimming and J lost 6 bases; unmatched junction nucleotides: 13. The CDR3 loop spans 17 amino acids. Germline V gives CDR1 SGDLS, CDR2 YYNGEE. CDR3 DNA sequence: TGTGCCAGCAGCACCCGGGGTAGCGGGGGGGCCAGGGATACGCAGTATTTT. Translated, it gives CASSTRGSGGARDTQYF.

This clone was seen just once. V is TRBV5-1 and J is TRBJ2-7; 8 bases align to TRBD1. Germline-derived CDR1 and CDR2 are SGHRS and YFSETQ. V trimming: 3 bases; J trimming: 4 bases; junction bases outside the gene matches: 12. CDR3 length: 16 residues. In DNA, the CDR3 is TGCGCCAGCAGCTCTCAGGGGGCCCGTCCTATGTACGAGCAGTACTTC. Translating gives CASSSQGARPMYEQYF.

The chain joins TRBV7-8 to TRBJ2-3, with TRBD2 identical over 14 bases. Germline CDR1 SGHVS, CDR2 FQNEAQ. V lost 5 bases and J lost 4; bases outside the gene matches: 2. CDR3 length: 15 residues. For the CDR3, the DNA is TGTGCCAGCAGCGAGACTAGCGGGAGGGCAGATACGCAGTATTTT. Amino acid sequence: CASSETSGRADTQYF.

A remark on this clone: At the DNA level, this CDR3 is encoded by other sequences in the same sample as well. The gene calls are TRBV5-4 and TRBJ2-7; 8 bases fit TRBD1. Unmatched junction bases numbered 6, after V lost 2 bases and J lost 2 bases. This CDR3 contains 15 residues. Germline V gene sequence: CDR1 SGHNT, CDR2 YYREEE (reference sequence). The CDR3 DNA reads TGTGCCAGCAGCTTAGTCGGGACAGGTGCCTACGAGCAGTACTTC. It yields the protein CASSLVGTGAYEQYF.

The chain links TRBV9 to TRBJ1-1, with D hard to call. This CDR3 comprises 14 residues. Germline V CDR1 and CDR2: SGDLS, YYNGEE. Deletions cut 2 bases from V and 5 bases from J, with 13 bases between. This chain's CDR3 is CASSVQPSGTEAFF. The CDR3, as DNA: TGTGCCAGCAGCGTTCAACCCTCGGGGACTGAAGCTTTCTTT.

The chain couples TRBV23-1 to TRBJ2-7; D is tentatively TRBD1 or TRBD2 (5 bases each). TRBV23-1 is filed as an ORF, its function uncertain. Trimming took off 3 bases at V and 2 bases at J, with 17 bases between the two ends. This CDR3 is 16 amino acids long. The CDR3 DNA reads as TGCGCCAGCAGTCATCCCGAGCGGACACCACCCTACGAGCAGTACTTC. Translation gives CASSHPERTPPYEQYF.

The CDR3 region has the DNA TGTGCCAGCTCACCTACGGGACTAGCGGGATCGGATACGCAGTATTTT. Amino acid sequence: CASSPTGLAGSDTQYF. The J gene is TRBJ2-3, the V gene TRBV18; 13 nucleotides align to TRBD2. This CDR3 is built from 16 residues. V shed 3 bases, J shed 6 bases, and the junction held 6 bases outside the gene matches. Germline V gene data show CDR1 as KGHSH and CDR2 as LQKENI.

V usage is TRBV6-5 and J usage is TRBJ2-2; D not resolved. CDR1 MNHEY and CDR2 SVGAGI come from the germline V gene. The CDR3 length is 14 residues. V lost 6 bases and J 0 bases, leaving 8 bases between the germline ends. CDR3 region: CASRYITNTGELFF. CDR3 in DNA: TGTGCCAGCAGATACATCACGAACACCGGGGAGCTGTTTTTT.

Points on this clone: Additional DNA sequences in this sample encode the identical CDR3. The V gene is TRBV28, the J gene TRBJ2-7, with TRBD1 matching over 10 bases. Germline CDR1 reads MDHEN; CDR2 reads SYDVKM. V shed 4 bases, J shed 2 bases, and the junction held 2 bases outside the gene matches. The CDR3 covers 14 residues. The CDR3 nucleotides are TGTGCCAGCAGTTCGGGACAGGGGCCCTACGAGCAGTACTTC. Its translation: CASSSGQGPYEQYF. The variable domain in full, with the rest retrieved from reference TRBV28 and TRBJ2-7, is DVKVTQSSRYLVKRTGEKVFLECVQDMDHENMFWYRQDPGLGLRLIYFSYDVKMKEKGDIPEGYSVSREKKERFSLILESASTNQTSMYLCASSSGQGPYEQYFGPGTRLTVT.

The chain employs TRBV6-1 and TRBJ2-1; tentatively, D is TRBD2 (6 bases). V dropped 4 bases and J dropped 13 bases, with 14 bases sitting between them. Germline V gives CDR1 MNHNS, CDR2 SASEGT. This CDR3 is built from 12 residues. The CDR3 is CASSARLGSQFF. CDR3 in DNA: TGTGCCAGCAGTGCTCGACTAGGGTCTCAGTTCTTC.

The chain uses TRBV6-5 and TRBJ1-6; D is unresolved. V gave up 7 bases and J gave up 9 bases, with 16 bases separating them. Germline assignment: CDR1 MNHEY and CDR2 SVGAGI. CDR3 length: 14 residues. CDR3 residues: CASTRDPLSSPLHF. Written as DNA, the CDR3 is TGTGCCAGCACCCGAGATCCCCTTAGTTCACCCCTCCACTTT.

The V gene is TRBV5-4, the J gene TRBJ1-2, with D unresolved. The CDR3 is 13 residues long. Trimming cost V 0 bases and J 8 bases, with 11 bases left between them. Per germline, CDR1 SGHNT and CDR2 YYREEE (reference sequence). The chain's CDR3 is CASSLVLREGYTF. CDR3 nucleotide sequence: TGTGCCAGCAGCTTGGTTTTAAGGGAGGGCTACACCTTC.